This TCR beta chain originates from a study of cytomegalovirus exposure and HLA in healthy donors. Study findings and constraints: Using the classifier, cytomegalovirus status was reportedly diagnosed with high specificity and sensitivity.

Concerning this clone itself: Its antigen is as yet unknown.

13 Jbeta primers and 60 Vbeta primers were used for the PCR. Profiling relied on immunoSEQ multiplex PCR, and the TCRdb table lists in-frame clones only, not all of them. The sample includes tens of thousands of clones, about 80% of them seen just once. CDR1 is MGHDK, CDR2 SYGVNS, per germline. V trimming: 3 bases; J trimming: 2 bases; junction bases outside the gene matches: 1. The CDR3 is made up of 15 amino acids. The TCR comes from a human donor in good health. Sequencing was performed on PBMCs. The V and J genes are TRBV25-1 and TRBJ2-3; 11 nucleotides align to TRBD2. DNA for the CDR3: TGTGCCAGCAGTGAGACTAGCGGGAACACAGATACGCAGTATTTT. Its protein product is CASSETSGNTDTQYF.